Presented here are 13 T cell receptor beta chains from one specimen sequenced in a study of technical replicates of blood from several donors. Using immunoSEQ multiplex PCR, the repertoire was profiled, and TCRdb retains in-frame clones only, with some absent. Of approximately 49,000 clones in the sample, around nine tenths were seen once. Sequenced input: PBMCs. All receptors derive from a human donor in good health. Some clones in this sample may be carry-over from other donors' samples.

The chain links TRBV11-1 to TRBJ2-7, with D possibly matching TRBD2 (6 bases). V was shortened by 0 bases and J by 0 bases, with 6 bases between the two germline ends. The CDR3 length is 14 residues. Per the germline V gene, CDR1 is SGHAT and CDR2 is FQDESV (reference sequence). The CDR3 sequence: CASSLAGSSYEQYF. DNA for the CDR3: TGTGCCAGCAGCTTAGCCGGGAGCTCCTACGAGCAGTACTTC.

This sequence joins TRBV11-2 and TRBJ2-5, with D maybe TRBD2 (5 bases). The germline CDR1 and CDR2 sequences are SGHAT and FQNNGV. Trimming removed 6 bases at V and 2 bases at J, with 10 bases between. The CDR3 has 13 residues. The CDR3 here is CASRPGKQETQYF. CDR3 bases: TGTGCCAGCAGACCCGGGAAACAAGAGACCCAGTACTTC. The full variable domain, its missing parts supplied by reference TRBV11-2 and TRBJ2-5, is EAGVAQSPRYKIIEKRQSVAFWCNPISGHATLYWYQQILGQGPKLLIQFQNNGVVDDSQLPKDRFSAERLKGVDSTLKIQPAKLEDSAVYLCASRPGKQETQYFGPGTRLLVL.

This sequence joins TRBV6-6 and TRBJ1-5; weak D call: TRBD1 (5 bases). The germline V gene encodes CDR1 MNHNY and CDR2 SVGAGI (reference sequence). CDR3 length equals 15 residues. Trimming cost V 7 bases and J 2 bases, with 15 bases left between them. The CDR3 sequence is CASTFDTGGNQPQHF. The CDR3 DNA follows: TGTGCCAGCACCTTCGACACAGGAGGCAATCAGCCCCAGCATTTT.

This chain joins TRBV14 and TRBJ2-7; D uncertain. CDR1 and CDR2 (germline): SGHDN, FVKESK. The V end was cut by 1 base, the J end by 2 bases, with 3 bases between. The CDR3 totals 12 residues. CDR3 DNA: TGTGCCAGCAGCCAAGCTCCCTACGAGCAGTACTTC. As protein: CASSQAPYEQYF.

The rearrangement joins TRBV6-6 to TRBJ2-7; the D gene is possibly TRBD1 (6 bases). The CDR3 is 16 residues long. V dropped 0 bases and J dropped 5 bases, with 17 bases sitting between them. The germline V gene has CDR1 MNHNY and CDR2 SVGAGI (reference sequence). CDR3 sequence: CASSYSTGHGIHEQYF. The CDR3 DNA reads TGTGCCAGCAGTTACTCGACGGGACACGGGATCCACGAGCAGTACTTC.

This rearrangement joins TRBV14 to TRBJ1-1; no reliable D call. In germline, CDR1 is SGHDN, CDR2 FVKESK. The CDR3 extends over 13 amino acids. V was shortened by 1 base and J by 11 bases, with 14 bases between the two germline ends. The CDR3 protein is CASSQASGYRAFF. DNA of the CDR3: TGTGCCAGCAGCCAAGCTTCAGGTTATAGGGCTTTCTTT.

The CDR3 sequence is CASSFGGGWGNQPQHF. The CDR3 DNA sequence: TGTGCCAGCAGCTTCGGAGGGGGCTGGGGCAATCAGCCCCAGCATTTT. This chain links TRBV5-6 with TRBJ1-5, with 7 bases matching TRBD1. Germline CDR1 SGHDT, CDR2 YYEEEE. This CDR3 region has 16 residues. V trimming: 2 bases; J trimming: 2 bases; junction bases outside the gene matches: 7.

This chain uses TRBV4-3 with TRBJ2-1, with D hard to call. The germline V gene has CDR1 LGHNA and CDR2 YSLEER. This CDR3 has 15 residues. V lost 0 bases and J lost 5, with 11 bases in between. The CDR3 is CASSQDSLVDNEQFF. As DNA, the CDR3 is TGCGCCAGCAGCCAAGACTCCCTAGTTGACAATGAGCAGTTCTTC.

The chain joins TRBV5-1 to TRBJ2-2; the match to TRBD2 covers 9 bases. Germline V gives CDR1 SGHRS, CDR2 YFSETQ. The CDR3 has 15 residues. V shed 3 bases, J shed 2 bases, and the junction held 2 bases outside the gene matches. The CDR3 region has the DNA TGCGCCAGCAGCTATCTAGCGGGAAACACCGGGGAGCTGTTTTTT. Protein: CASSYLAGNTGELFF.

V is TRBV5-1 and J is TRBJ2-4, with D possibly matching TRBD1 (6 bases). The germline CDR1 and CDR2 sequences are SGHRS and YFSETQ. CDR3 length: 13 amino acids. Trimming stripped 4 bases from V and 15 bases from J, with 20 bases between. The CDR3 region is CASSKDSLGVSYF. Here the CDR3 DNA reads TGCGCCAGCAGCAAGGACAGTCTGGGGGTTTCGTACTTC.

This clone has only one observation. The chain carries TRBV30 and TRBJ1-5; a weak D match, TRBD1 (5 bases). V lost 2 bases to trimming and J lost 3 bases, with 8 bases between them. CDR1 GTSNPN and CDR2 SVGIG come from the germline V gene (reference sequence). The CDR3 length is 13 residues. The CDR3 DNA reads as TGTGCCTGGAGTTCAGGGTACAATCAGCCCCAGCATTTT. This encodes CAWSSGYNQPQHF.

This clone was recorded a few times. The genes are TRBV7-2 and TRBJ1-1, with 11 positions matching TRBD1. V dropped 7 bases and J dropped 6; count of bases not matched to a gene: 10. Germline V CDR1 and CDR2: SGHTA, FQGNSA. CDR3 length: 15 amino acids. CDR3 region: CASNRPGQGASEAFF. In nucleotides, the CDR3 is TGTGCCAGCAACAGACCCGGACAGGGGGCGTCTGAAGCTTTCTTT.

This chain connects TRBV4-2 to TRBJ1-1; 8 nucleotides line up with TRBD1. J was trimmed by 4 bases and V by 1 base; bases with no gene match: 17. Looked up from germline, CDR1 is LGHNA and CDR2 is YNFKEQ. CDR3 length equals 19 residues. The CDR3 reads CASSQGWSQGAISGTEAFF. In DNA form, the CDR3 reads TGTGCCAGCAGCCAAGGGTGGTCCCAGGGGGCAATCTCGGGCACTGAAGCTTTCTTT.